This T cell receptor beta chain comes out of a study of blood T cell repertoires in COVID-19. Whole-study context: Symptom resolution, clearance, or two negative PCRs marked donors in Cohort 3 as recovered. Spain, Italy and the United States supplied samples that represented acute and convalescent COVID-19. Sources were T cells, B-cell-depleted T cells, or PBMCs; the material itself was cDNA or gDNA.

TCRdb's table, derived via immunoSEQ multiplex PCR, lists solely in-frame clones and lacks some. The repertoire holds a few hundred thousand clones, with 70% to 90% as singletons. This clone was counted only a few times. This clonotype was sampled from a man aged 35 to 55 in a cohort exposed to, infected with or recovered from COVID-19 (not recorded which). Sequenced sample: PBMCs or T cells enriched from blood (not recorded which).

The chain's CDR3 is CASSFGGLTTEQFF. As DNA, the CDR3 is TGTGCCAGCAGCTTCGGGGGGCTCACGACTGAGCAGTTCTTC. The V and J genes are TRBV7-9 and TRBJ2-1, with a tentative D call TRBD2 (7 bases). The CDR3 has 14 residues. The germline V and J ends were trimmed by 3 bases and 9 bases, with 15 bases remaining between them. Germline-derived CDR1 and CDR2 are SEHNR and FQNEAQ (reference sequence).